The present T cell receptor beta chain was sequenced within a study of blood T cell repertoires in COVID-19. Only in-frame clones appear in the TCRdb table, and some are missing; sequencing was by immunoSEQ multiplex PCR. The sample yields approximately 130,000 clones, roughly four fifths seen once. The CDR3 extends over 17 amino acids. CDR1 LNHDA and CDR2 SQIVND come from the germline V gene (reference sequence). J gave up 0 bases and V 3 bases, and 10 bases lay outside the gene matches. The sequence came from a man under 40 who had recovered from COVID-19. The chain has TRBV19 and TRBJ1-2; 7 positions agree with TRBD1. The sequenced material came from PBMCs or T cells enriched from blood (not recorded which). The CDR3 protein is CASSITPGQESNYGYTF. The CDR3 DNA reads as TGTGCCAGTAGTATTACCCCCGGACAGGAATCTAACTATGGCTACACCTTC.